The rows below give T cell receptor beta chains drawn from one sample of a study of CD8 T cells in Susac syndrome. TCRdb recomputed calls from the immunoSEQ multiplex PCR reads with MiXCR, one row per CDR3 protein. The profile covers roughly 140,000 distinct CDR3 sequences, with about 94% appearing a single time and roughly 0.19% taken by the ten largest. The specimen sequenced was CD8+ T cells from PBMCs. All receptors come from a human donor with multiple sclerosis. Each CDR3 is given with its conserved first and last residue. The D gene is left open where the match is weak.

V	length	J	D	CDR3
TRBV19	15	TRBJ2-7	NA	CASSISGAFGDEQYF
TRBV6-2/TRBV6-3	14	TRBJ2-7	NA	CASSYGGGSDEQYF
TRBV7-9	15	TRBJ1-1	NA	CASSLHGDSNTEAFF
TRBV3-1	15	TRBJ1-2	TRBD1	CASSQSRGLRYGYTF
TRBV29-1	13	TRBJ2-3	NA	CSVAAGATDTQYF
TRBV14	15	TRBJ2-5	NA	CASSQDVTSRETQYF
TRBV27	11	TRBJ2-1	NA	CASIGRTVGFF
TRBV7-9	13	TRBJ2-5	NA	CASSSGGLETQYF
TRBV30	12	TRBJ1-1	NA	CAWSVANTEAFF
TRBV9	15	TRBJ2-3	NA	CASSVDEWAADTQYF
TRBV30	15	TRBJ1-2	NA	CAWYSWEESNYGYTF
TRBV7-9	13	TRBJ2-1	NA	CASTGGGYNEQFF
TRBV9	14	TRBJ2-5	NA	CASSAGGRGETQYF
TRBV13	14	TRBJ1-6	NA	CASSPRWDNSPLHF
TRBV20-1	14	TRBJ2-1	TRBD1	CSAPDRGSYNEQFF
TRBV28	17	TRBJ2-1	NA	CASRPITQGLSYNEQFF
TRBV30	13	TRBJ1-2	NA	CAWSFSGSYGYTF
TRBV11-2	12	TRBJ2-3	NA	CASSYNTDTQYF
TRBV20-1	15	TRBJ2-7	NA	CSPRADRTVVDEQYF
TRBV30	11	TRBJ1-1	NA	CAWGMNTEAFF
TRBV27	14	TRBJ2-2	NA	CASSLSRGPGELFF
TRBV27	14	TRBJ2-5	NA	CASSWDVQQETQYF
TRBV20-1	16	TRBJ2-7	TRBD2	CSARELGTTASYEQYF
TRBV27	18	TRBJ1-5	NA	CASSQNGLGGGGHQPQHF